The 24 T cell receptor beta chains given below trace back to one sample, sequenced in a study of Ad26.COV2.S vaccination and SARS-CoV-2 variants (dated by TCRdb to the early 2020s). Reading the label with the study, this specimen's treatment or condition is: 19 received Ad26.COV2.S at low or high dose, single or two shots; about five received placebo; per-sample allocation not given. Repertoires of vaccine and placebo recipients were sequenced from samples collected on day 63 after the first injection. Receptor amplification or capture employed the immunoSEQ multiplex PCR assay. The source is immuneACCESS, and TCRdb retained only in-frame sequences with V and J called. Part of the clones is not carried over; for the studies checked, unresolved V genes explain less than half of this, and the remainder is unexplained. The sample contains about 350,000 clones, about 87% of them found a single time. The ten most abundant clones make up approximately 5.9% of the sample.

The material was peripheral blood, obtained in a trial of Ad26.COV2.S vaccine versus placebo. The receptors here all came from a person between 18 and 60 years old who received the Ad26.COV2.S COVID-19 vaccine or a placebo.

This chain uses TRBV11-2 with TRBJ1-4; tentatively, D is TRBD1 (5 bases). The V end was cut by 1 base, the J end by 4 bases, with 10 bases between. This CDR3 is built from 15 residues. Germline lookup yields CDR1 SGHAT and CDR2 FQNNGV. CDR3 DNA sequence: TGTGCCAGCAGCTTAGGTGGGGCAGTTAATGAAAAACTGTTTTTT. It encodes CASSLGGAVNEKLFF.

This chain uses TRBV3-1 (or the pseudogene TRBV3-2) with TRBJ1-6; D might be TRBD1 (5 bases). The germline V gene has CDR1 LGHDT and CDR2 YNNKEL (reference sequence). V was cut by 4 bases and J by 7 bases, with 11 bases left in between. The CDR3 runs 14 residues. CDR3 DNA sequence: TGTGCCAGCAGCCGACCCAACAGGAATTCACCCCTCCACTTT. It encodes CASSRPNRNSPLHF.

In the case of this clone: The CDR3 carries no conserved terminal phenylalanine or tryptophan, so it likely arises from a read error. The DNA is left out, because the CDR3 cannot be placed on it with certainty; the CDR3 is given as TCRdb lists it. CDR3 sequence: CASSYRQRTYL. V gene TRBV6-5 combines with J gene TRBJ2-7. The CDR3 has 11 amino acids, counting both end residues. Germline V gene lookup returns CDR1 MNHEY and CDR2 SVGAGI.

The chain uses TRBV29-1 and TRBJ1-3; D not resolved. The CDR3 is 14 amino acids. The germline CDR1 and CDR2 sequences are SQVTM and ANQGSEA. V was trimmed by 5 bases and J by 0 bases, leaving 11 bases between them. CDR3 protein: CSVLGLLSGNTIYF. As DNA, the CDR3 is TGCAGCGTTCTGGGTCTGCTCTCTGGAAACACCATATATTTT.

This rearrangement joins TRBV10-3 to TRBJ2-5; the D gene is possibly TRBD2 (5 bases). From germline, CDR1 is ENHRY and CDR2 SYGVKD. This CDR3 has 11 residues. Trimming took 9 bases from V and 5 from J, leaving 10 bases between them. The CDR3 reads CAMGPGETQYF. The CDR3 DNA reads TGTGCCATGGGTCCGGGGGAGACCCAGTACTTC.

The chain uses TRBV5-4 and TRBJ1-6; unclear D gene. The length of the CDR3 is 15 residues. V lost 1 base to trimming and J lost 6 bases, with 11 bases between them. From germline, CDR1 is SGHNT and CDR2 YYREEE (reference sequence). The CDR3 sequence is CASSLIEDVNSPLHF. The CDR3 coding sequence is TGTGCCAGCAGCTTGATCGAGGATGTTAATTCACCCCTCCACTTT.

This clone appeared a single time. The chain's CDR3 is CASSLGVDQPQHF. DNA of the CDR3: TGCGCCAGCAGCTTGGGGGTAGATCAGCCCCAGCATTTT. This sequence joins TRBV5-1 and TRBJ1-5; D gene unclear. The CDR3 totals 13 residues. Germline V lookup: CDR1 SGHRS, CDR2 YFSETQ. With 0 bases removed from V and 5 bases from J, the gap between germline ends came to 6 bases.

Here the CDR3 DNA reads TGTGCCAGCCAGGCAGGGCCAGGGGGAGAGACCCAGTACTTC. Protein sequence: CASQAGPGGETQYF. The chain joins TRBV18 to TRBJ2-5; TRBD1 matches 7 bases. Germline V gives CDR1 KGHSH, CDR2 LQKENI. V lost 8 bases and J lost 4; bases outside the gene matches: 10. CDR3 length: 14 amino acids.

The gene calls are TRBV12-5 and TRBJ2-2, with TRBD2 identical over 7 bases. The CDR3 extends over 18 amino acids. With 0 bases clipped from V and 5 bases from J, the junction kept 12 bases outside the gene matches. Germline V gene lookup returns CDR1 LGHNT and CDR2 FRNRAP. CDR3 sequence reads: CASGLVTGTTLRTGELFF. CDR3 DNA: TGTGCTAGTGGTTTGGTCACCGGGACTACCCTGAGAACCGGGGAGCTGTTTTTT. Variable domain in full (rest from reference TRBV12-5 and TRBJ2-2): DARVTQTPRHKVTEMGQEVTMRCQPILGHNTVFWYRQTMMQGLELLAYFRNRAPLDDSGMPKDRFSAEMPDATLATLKIQPSEPRDSAVYFCASGLVTGTTLRTGELFFGEGSRLTVL.

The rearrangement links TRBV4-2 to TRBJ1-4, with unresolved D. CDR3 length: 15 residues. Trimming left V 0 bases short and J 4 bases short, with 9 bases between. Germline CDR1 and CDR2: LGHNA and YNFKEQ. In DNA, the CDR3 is TGTGCCAGCAGCCAAGATATGGCAGATAATGAAAAACTGTTTTTT. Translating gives CASSQDMADNEKLFF.

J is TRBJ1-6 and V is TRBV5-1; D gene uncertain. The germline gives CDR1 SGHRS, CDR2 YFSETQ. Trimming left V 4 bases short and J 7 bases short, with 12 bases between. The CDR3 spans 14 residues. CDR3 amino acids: CASSLRSANSPLHF. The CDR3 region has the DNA TGCGCCAGCAGCCTGAGGTCTGCGAATTCACCCCTCCACTTT.

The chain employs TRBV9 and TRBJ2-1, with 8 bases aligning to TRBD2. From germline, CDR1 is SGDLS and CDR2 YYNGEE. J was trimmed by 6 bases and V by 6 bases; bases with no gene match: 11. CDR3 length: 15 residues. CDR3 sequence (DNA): TGTGCCAGCACACTTAGCGGGGACCATGGCAATGAGCAGTTCTTC. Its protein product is CASTLSGDHGNEQFF.

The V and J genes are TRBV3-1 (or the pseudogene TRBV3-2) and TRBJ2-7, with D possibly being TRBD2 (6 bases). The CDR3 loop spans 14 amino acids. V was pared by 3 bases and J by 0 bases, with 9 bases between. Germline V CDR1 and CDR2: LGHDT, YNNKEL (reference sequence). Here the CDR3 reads CASSQAGLSYEQYF. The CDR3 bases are TGTGCCAGCAGCCAGGCGGGACTCTCCTACGAGCAGTACTTC.

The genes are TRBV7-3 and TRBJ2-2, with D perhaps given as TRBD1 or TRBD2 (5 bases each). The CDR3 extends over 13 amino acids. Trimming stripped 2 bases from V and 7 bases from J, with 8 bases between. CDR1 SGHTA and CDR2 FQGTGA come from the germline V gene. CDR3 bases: TGTGCCAGCAGCTTATTGGGGGTCGGGGAGCTGTTTTTT. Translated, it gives CASSLLGVGELFF.

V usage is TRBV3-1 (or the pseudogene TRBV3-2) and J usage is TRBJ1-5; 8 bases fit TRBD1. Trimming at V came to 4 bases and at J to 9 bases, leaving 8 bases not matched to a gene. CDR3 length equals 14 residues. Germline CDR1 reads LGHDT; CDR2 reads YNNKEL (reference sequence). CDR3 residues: CASSPTGTGGPQHF. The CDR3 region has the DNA TGTGCCAGCAGCCCGACAGGGACAGGAGGGCCCCAGCATTTT.

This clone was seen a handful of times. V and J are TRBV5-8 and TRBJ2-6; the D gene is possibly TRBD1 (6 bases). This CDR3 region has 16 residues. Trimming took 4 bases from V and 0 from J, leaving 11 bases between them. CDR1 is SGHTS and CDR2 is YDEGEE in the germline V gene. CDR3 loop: CASSRTALSGANVLTF. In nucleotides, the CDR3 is TGTGCCAGCAGCCGGACAGCACTCTCTGGGGCCAACGTCCTGACTTTC.

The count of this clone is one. CDR3 coding DNA: TGTGCCAGTAGTCCTGTTTTTACGGGCGGAAGGAGAGGTAATTCACCCCTCCACTTT. This encodes CASSPVFTGGRRGNSPLHF. The genes are TRBV19 and TRBJ1-6; no clear D gene. V shed 5 bases and J shed 6 bases, with 26 bases lying between them. The germline V gene encodes CDR1 LNHDA and CDR2 SQIVND (reference sequence). There are 19 residues in the CDR3. Using reference TRBV19 and TRBJ1-6 for the parts outside the CDR3, the full variable domain is DGGITQSPKYLFRKEGQNVTLSCEQNLNHDAMYWYRQDPGQGLRLIYYSQIVNDFQKGDIAEGYSVSREKKESFPLTVTSAQKNPTAFYLCASSPVFTGGRRGNSPLHFGNGTRLTVT.

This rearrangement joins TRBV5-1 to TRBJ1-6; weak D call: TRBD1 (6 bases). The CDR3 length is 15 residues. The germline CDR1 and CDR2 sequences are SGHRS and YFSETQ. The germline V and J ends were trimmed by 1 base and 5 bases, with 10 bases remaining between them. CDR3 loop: CASSLLGADNSPLHF. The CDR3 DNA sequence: TGCGCCAGCAGCTTGTTGGGGGCGGATAATTCACCCCTCCACTTT.

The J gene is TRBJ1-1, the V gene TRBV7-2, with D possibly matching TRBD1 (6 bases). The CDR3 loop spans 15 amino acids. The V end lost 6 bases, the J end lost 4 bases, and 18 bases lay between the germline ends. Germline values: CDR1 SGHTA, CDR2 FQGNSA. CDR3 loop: CASSRPLTGTTEAFF. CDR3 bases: TGTGCCAGCAGTCGACCCTTAACAGGGACCACTGAAGCTTTCTTT.

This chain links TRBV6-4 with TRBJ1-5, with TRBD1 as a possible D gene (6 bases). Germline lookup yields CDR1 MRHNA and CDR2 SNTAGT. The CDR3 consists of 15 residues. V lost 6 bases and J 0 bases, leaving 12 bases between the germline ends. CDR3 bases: TGTGCCAGCAGACCAACAGGGAATAGCAATCAGCCCCAGCATTTT. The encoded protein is CASRPTGNSNQPQHF.

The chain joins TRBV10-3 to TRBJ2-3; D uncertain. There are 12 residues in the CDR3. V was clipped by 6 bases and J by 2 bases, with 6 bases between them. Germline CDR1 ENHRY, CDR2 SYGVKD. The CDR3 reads CAISLNTDTQYF. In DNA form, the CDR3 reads TGTGCCATCAGCCTTAACACAGATACGCAGTATTTT.

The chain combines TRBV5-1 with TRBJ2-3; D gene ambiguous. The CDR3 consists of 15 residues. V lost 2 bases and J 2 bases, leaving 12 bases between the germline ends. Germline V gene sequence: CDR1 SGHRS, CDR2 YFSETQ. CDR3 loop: CASSLPELTTDTQYF. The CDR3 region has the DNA TGCGCCAGCAGCTTACCCGAGTTAACCACAGATACGCAGTATTTT.

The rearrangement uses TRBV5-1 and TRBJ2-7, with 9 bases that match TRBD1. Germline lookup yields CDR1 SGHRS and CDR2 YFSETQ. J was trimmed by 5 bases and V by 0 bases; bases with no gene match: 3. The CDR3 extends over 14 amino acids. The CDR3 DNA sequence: TGCGCCAGCAGCTTGGACAGGGGGCAGAACGAGCAGTACTTC. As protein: CASSLDRGQNEQYF.

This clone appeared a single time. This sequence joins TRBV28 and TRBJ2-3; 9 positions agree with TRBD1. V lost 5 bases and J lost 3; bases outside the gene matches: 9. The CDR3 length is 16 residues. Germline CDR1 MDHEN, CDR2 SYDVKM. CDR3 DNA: TGTGCCAGCAGTCAAGCAGGACAGGGGAGGACAGATACGCAGTATTTT. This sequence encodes CASSQAGQGRTDTQYF.